These 30 T cell receptor beta chains came from one sample sequenced in a study of shared clonotypes between healthy human individuals. Method: immunoSEQ multiplex PCR; TCRdb's copy keeps in-frame clones and lacks some. The repertoire has roughly 510,000 clones, approximately 79% of them found once; the top ten carry 12%. Sequenced: PBMCs. The receptors here all came from a middle-aged woman in good health. Some clones in this sample may be carry-over from other donors' samples.

The V gene is TRBV27, the J gene TRBJ2-1; perhaps TRBD2 as D (6 bases). Germline CDR1 MNHEY, CDR2 SMNVEV (reference sequence). V dropped 6 bases and J dropped 8 bases, with 23 bases sitting between them. This CDR3 has 16 residues. In DNA, the CDR3 is TGTGCCAGCAGATCCCTTGTGGGGGGACCTCGCGATGAGCAGTTCTTC. As protein: CASRSLVGGPRDEQFF.

The chain joins TRBV28 to TRBJ2-7, with 9 bases that match TRBD1. CDR1 and CDR2 (germline): MDHEN, SYDVKM. The V and J ends lost 3 bases and 6 bases, in that order; junction bases with no gene match: 9. The CDR3 extends over 15 amino acids. In nucleotides, the CDR3 is TGTGCCAGCAGTTTCTCCGGGACAGGGCTTTTCGAGCAGTACTTC. Translating gives CASSFSGTGLFEQYF.

The chain carries TRBV11-2 and TRBJ1-4, with 8 bases fitting TRBD1. After removal of 8 bases from V and 5 bases from J, the junction contained 13 bases not matched to a gene. Germline CDR1 is SGHAT and CDR2 is FQNNGV. CDR3 size: 16 residues. In nucleotides, the CDR3 is TGTGCCAGCGCCCGTCAGGCGGGGACAGGCAATGAAAAACTGTTTTTT. This translates into CASARQAGTGNEKLFF.

DNA of the CDR3: TGTGCCAGCAGCTTAGCTCAGCAGGGTTCTTCTGGGGCCAACGTCCTGACTTTC. Translation gives CASSLAQQGSSGANVLTF. The chain is built from TRBV7-2 and TRBJ2-6; a possible D gene is TRBD1 (5 bases). Between the trimmed V and J ends, which lost 0 bases and 1 base, there was a span of 13 bases. The CDR3 is 18 residues long. Germline V lookup: CDR1 SGHTA, CDR2 FQGNSA.

This clone was counted a single time. This chain connects TRBV2 to TRBJ2-2; TRBD2 matches 8 bases. The V gene's germline CDR1 is SNHLY and CDR2 FYNNEI. Trimming at V came to 4 bases and at J to 5 bases, leaving 3 bases not matched to a gene. This CDR3 region has 14 residues. CDR3 DNA: TGTGCCAGCAGTGTTCTAGCGGGTACCGGGGAGCTGTTTTTT. Protein: CASSVLAGTGELFF.

This clone was counted ten times or more. The chain is built from TRBV2 and TRBJ1-2; tentative D call: TRBD1 (5 bases). The CDR3 sequence is 14 residues long. CDR1 and CDR2 from the germline V gene are SNHLY and FYNNEI. The V gene lost 7 bases and the J gene lost 5 bases, with 17 bases spanning the gap. In DNA, the CDR3 is TGTGCCAGCATTGCGTTGAGGGGAGGGTATGGCTACACCTTC. Its protein is CASIALRGGYGYTF. Variable domain in full (rest from reference TRBV2 and TRBJ1-2): EPEVTQTPSHQVTQMGQEVILRCVPISNHLYFYWYRQILGQKVEFLVSFYNNEISEKSEIFDDQFSVERPDGSNFTLKIRSTKLEDSAMYFCASIALRGGYGYTFGSGTRLTVV.

This rearrangement joins TRBV7-9 to TRBJ2-7, with 7 bases fitting TRBD2. From germline, CDR1 is SEHNR and CDR2 FQNEAQ (reference sequence). Trimming cost V 1 base and J 5 bases; bases outside gene matches: 5. The CDR3 loop spans 14 amino acids. CDR3 sequence (DNA): TGTGCCAGCAGCTTAGGGCGGGAGTTCAACGAGCAGTACTTC. Its translation is CASSLGREFNEQYF.

A note on this clone: A much bigger clone sits one base away, suggesting this may be a read error. This chain joins TRBV30 and TRBJ1-5, with 12 bases lining up with TRBD1. There are 17 residues in the CDR3. Germline V gene data show CDR1 as GTSNPN and CDR2 as SVGIG (reference sequence). The CDR3 region is CTWSALGGQGASQPQHF. CDR3 sequence (DNA): TGTACCTGGAGTGCCCTCGGGGGACAGGGGGCGAGTCAGCCCCAGCATTTT.

Of note for this clone: The same CDR3 arises from other DNA sequences in this sample as well. The rearrangement uses TRBV19 and TRBJ2-3; D gene uncertain. With 3 bases removed from V and 0 bases from J, the gap between germline ends came to 1 base. Germline V gives CDR1 LNHDA, CDR2 SQIVND (reference sequence). This CDR3 comprises 12 residues. This chain's CDR3 is CASSMSTDTQYF. CDR3 DNA sequence: TGTGCCAGTAGTATGAGCACAGATACGCAGTATTTT.

V gene TRBV28 combines with J gene TRBJ1-2; TRBD1 is a possible D gene (6 bases). CDR1 MDHEN and CDR2 SYDVKM come from the germline V gene. There are 13 residues in the CDR3. V was pared by 2 bases and J by 4 bases, with 8 bases between. CDR3 sequence reads: CASSLVDSYGYTF. CDR3 bases: TGTGCCAGCAGTTTAGTGGACAGCTATGGCTACACCTTC.

This chain links TRBV19 with TRBJ1-2; D is uncertain. The CDR3 runs 13 residues. V gave up 8 bases and J gave up 2 bases, with 12 bases separating them. Looked up from germline, CDR1 is LNHDA and CDR2 is SQIVND (reference sequence). The CDR3 region is CASWRVGNYGYTF. The CDR3 DNA is TGTGCCAGTTGGAGGGTGGGGAACTATGGCTACACCTTC. Complete variable domain (other parts from reference TRBV19 and TRBJ1-2): DGGITQSPKYLFRKEGQNVTLSCEQNLNHDAMYWYRQDPGQGLRLIYYSQIVNDFQKGDIAEGYSVSREKKESFPLTVTSAQKNPTAFYLCASWRVGNYGYTFGSGTRLTVV.

V gene TRBV11-2 combines with J gene TRBJ1-4, with 9 positions matching TRBD1. This CDR3 contains 13 residues. The J segment lost 8 bases and the V segment lost 4 bases, leaving 2 bases of the junction unmatched. Germline V gene lookup returns CDR1 SGHAT and CDR2 FQNNGV. The DNA for the CDR3 is TGTGCCAGCAGCTGGACAGGGGACGAAAAACTGTTTTTT. This sequence encodes CASSWTGDEKLFF.

V gene TRBV6-1 combines with J gene TRBJ2-3; D assignment may be TRBD1 or TRBD2 (5 bases each). Trimming left V 2 bases short and J 3 bases short, with 12 bases between. CDR3 size: 15 residues. CDR1 is MNHNS and CDR2 is SASEGT in the germline V gene. The DNA of the CDR3 is TGTGCCAGCAGTGAACGGCAGGGACGGACAGATACGCAGTATTTT. It is translated as CASSERQGRTDTQYF.

The chain joins TRBV18 to TRBJ2-5; a weak D match, TRBD2 (6 bases). The DNA end lines up better with TRBJ2-7; the J call may be wrong. The CDR3 contains 15 residues. Germline assignment: CDR1 KGHSH and CDR2 LQKENI. The CDR3 bases are TGTGCCAGCTCATCAGGACTAAGCGGCTCCTACGAGCAGTACTTC. Its protein is CASSSGLSGSYEQYF.

J is TRBJ1-4 and V is TRBV10-3; possibly TRBD1 for D (5 bases). Germline V CDR1 and CDR2: ENHRY, SYGVKD. The CDR3 is 17 amino acids. The V gene lost 3 bases and the J gene lost 0 bases, with 14 bases spanning the gap. The CDR3 here is CAISDSGLGATNEKLFF. For the CDR3, the DNA is TGTGCCATCAGTGATTCGGGGTTGGGGGCAACTAATGAAAAACTGTTTTTT.

This rearrangement joins TRBV28 to TRBJ1-5; 8 positions match TRBD1. The junction had 9 bases not matched to a gene; V was cut back by 4 bases and J by 7 bases. Germline CDR1 reads MDHEN; CDR2 reads SYDVKM. This CDR3 has 15 residues. The CDR3 region is CASSYQTGAEQPQHF. In nucleotides, the CDR3 is TGTGCCAGCAGTTATCAGACAGGGGCGGAACAGCCCCAGCATTTT. Full variable domain (outside the CDR3, taken from reference TRBV28 and TRBJ1-5): DVKVTQSSRYLVKRTGEKVFLECVQDMDHENMFWYRQDPGLGLRLIYFSYDVKMKEKGDIPEGYSVSREKKERFSLILESASTNQTSMYLCASSYQTGAEQPQHFGDGTRLSIL.

This chain connects TRBV13 to TRBJ1-2; no reliable D call. This CDR3 comprises 15 residues. Per germline, CDR1 PRHDT and CDR2 FYEKMQ (reference sequence). V gave up 5 bases and J gave up 8 bases, with 21 bases separating them. For the CDR3, the DNA is TGTGCCAGCAGCCCGTCGGGAGGGCGCCGCGGGGGCTACACCTTC. This translates into CASSPSGGRRGGYTF.

This clone was found a few times. The chain recombines TRBV9 with TRBJ2-1, with a tentative D call TRBD2 (6 bases). CDR1 and CDR2 (germline): SGDLS, YYNGEE. The CDR3 sequence is 16 residues long. V was pared by 2 bases and J by 8 bases, with 20 bases between. The CDR3 bases are TGTGCCAGCAGCGTTTACGAAGGGACTCTGGAGGATGAGCAGTTCTTC. It specifies CASSVYEGTLEDEQFF.

The CDR3 sequence is CASSIREGEYNEQFF. Written as DNA, the CDR3 is TGTGCCAGTAGTATAAGGGAAGGAGAGTACAATGAGCAGTTCTTC. The chain employs TRBV19 and TRBJ2-1; no firm D call. Per the germline V gene, CDR1 is LNHDA and CDR2 is SQIVND (reference sequence). Trimming removed 2 bases from V and 4 bases from J, with 12 bases in between. The CDR3 spans 15 residues.

This chain uses TRBV7-3 with TRBJ2-1; 8 bases are a match to TRBD2. The CDR3 loop spans 16 amino acids. V lost 6 bases to trimming and J lost 5 bases; unmatched junction nucleotides: 12. CDR1 is SGHTA and CDR2 is FQGTGA in the germline V gene. CDR3: CASRRTSGSIHNEQFF. DNA of the CDR3: TGTGCCAGCAGGCGGACAAGCGGGAGTATTCACAATGAGCAGTTCTTC.

The chain combines TRBV6-6 with TRBJ1-6; D call uncertain. Between the trimmed V and J ends, which lost 0 bases and 8 bases, there was a span of 8 bases. CDR1 and CDR2 (germline): MNHNY, SVGAGI (reference sequence). There are 14 residues in the CDR3. The CDR3 sequence is CASSYSRGDSPLHF. CDR3 bases: TGTGCCAGCAGTTACTCGCGCGGGGATTCACCCCTCCACTTT.

This rearrangement joins TRBV28 to TRBJ1-5; the D gene is possibly TRBD1 (5 bases). V lost 5 bases and J lost 5, with 22 bases in between. The CDR3 runs to 17 residues. Germline V gene data show CDR1 as MDHEN and CDR2 as SYDVKM. The CDR3 DNA sequence: TGTGCCAGCAGTACCAATGATGATGGGGGACCGGATCAGCCCCAGCATTTT. This codes for CASSTNDDGGPDQPQHF.

The chain couples TRBV19 to TRBJ2-2; D is possibly TRBD1 (6 bases). Germline CDR1 is LNHDA and CDR2 is SQIVND (reference sequence). This CDR3 has 16 residues. Trimming left V 1 base short and J 1 base short, with 10 bases between. CDR3 residues: CASSIVETGNTGELFF. DNA for the CDR3: TGTGCCAGTAGTATAGTCGAGACAGGGAACACCGGGGAGCTGTTTTTT.

The J gene is TRBJ2-1, the V gene TRBV2; D is unclear. CDR1 SNHLY and CDR2 FYNNEI come from the germline V gene. The length of the CDR3 is 11 residues. Trimming stripped 6 bases from V and 7 bases from J, with 7 bases between. CDR3 sequence: CASRMENEQFF. The CDR3 DNA reads TGTGCCAGCAGGATGGAGAATGAGCAGTTCTTC.

The rearrangement uses TRBV4-2 and TRBJ1-2; D remains unclear. CDR3 length: 15 residues. The V and J ends lost 4 bases and 2 bases respectively, with 14 bases between them. CDR1 and CDR2 from the germline V gene are LGHNA and YNFKEQ. The CDR3 spells CASSPGSRLNYGYTF. For the CDR3, the DNA is TGTGCCAGCAGCCCAGGATCGAGATTAAACTATGGCTACACCTTC.

The rearrangement joins TRBV7-2 to TRBJ1-2, with D uncertain. The CDR3 runs 16 residues. CDR1 SGHTA and CDR2 FQGNSA come from the germline V gene. Trimming pared 2 bases from V and 3 bases from J, leaving 16 bases between. The CDR3 is CASSLQVGRSDYGYTF. In nucleotides, the CDR3 is TGTGCCAGCAGCTTACAGGTGGGCAGATCGGACTATGGCTACACCTTC.

This chain connects TRBV25-1 to TRBJ2-1, with D uncertain. This CDR3 has 15 amino acids. V was trimmed by 2 bases and J by 5 bases, leaving 13 bases between them. The germline V gene has CDR1 MGHDK and CDR2 SYGVNS. CDR3 bases: TGTGCCAGCAGTGAACCTGAAGGTGGGGACAATGAGCAGTTCTTC. Translated: CASSEPEGGDNEQFF.

This sequence joins TRBV7-9 and TRBJ1-2; no firm D call. The CDR3 loop spans 15 amino acids. Germline V gene data show CDR1 as SEHNR and CDR2 as FQNEAQ (reference sequence). The V gene lost 1 base and the J gene lost 5 bases, with 14 bases spanning the gap. This CDR3 reads CASSLGGQVVYGYTF. The CDR3 DNA reads TGTGCCAGCAGCTTAGGAGGTCAAGTAGTGTATGGCTACACCTTC.

This clone was seen a handful of times. The chain employs TRBV28 and TRBJ2-3; 14 bases align to TRBD2. This CDR3 is built from 15 residues. In germline, CDR1 is MDHEN, CDR2 SYDVKM. The CDR3 reads CGLAGGTRGTDTQYF. The CDR3 DNA sequence: TGTGGACTAGCGGGAGGGACACGGGGCACAGATACGCAGTATTTT.

This chain joins TRBV5-1 and TRBJ2-7; D possibly matches TRBD1 or TRBD2 (5 bases each). The ends were cut back, 0 bases at V and 2 bases at J, with 15 bases in the middle. The CDR3 consists of 16 residues. Germline V lookup: CDR1 SGHRS, CDR2 YFSETQ. The CDR3, as DNA: TGCGCCAGCAGCTTGGCGGGGACGGGAACCGCCTACGAGCAGTACTTC. It yields the protein CASSLAGTGTAYEQYF. The whole variable domain, remainder taken from reference TRBV5-1 and TRBJ2-7, is KAGVTQTPRYLIKTRGQQVTLSCSPISGHRSVSWYQQTPGQGLQFLFEYFSETQRNKGNFPGRFSGRQFSNSRSEMNVSTLELGDSALYLCASSLAGTGTAYEQYFGPGTRLTVT.